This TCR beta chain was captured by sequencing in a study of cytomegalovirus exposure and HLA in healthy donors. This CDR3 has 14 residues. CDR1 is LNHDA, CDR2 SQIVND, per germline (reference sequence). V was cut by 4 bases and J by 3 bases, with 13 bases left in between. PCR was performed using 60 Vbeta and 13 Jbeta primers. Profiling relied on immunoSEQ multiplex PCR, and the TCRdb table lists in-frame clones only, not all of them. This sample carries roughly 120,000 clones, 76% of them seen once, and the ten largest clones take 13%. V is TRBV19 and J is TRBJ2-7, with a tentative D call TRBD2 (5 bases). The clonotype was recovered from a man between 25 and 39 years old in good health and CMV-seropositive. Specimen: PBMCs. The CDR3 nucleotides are TGTGCCAGTAGTACCACCGGGATAAACTACGAGCAGTACTTC. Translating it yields CASSTTGINYEQYF.